This T cell receptor (beta chain) comes out of a study of response to subunit inactivated influenza vaccine. Study-level points and caveats: It was the authors' suggestion that each seasonal influenza vaccination recruits few new T cells.

TCRdb re-analysed the RT-PCR reads in MiXCR, keeping a single row per CDR3 protein. The data hold 600,000 to 850,000 distinct CDR3 sequences, with 14% observed a single time. As regards this clonotype: Its specificity is unknown.

Trimming took 10 bases from V and 3 from J; bases not matched to a gene: 10. This CDR3 is 15 amino acids long. CDR1 and CDR2 from the germline V gene are SGHVS and FNYEAQ. This specimen was PBMCs from blood, taken roughly 2 weeks before vaccination. The sequence came from a man aged 45-65 years who received an inactivated influenza vaccine. The rearrangement links TRBV7-6 to TRBJ2-1, with TRBD1 identical over 9 bases. This CDR3 is CATSLGQGFYNEQFF. The CDR3, as DNA: TGTGCCACCTCCTTGGGACAGGGATTCTACAATGAGCAGTTCTTC.